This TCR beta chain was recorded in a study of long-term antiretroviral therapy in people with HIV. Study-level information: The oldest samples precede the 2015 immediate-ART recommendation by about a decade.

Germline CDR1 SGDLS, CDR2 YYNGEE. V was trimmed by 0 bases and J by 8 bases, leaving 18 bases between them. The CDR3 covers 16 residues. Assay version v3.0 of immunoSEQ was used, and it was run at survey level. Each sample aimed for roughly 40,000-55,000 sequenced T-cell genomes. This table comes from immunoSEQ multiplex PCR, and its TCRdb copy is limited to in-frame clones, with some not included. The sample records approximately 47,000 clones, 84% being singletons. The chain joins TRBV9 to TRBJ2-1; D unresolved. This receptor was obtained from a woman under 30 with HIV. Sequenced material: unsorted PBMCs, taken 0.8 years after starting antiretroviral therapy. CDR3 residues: CASSVALDRIGYEQFF. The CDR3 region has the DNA TGTGCCAGCAGCGTAGCTCTGGACCGCATAGGCTATGAGCAGTTCTTC.